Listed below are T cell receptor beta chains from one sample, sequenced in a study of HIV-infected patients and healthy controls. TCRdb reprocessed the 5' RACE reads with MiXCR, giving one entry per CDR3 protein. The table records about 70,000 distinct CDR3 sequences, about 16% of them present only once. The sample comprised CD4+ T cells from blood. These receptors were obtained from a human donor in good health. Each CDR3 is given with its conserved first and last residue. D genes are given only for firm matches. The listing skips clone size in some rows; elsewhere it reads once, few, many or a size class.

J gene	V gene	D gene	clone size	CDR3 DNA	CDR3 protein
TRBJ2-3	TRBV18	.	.	TGTGCCAGCCAAAAAAATACGCAGTATTTT	CASQKNTQYF
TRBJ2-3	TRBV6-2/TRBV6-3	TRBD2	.	TGTGCCAGCAGTCCGGCTAGCGGGGGCACAGATACGCAGTATTTT	CASSPASGGTDTQYF
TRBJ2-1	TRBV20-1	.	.	TGCAGTGCTAGCCCCGCCAGGGGCTCTTACAATGAGCAGTTCTTC	CSASPARGSYNEQFF
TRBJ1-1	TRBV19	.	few	TGTGCCAGTGGCGTGCGGGGCGGGGGCACTGAAGCTTTCTTT	CASGVRGGGTEAFF
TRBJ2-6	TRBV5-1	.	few	TGCGCCAGCAGCCTCAGTGGAAGTCCTGGGGCCAACGTCCTGACTTTC	CASSLSGSPGANVLTF
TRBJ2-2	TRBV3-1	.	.	TGTGCCAGCAGCCAAGTTCGTAGGGGTTTCCCCGGGGAGCTGTTTTTT	CASSQVRRGFPGELFF
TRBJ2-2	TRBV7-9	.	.	TGTGCCAGCAGCTTCCAGCTGGGGGCCGACACCGGGGAGCTGTTTTTT	CASSFQLGADTGELFF
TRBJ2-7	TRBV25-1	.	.	TGTGCCAGCAGTGACGCGGGCGCTCGGGAGCAGTACTTC	CASSDAGAREQYF
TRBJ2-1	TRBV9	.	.	TGTGCCAGCAGTCCCGGGACTCTCACCTACAATGAGCAGTTCTTC	CASSPGTLTYNEQFF
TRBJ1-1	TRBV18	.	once	TGTGCCAGCTCGGAGGGGATGAACACTGAAGCTTTCTTT	CASSEGMNTEAFF
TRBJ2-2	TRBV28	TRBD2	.	TGTGCCAGCACCCGCAGCGGGAGGACTACCGGGGAGCTGTTTTTT	CASTRSGRTTGELFF
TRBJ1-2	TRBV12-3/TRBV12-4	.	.	TGTGCCAGCAGTTTGCGTTTGACGGGGTCGGAAGGCTACACCTTC	CASSLRLTGSEGYTF
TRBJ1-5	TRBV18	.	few	TGTGCCAGCTCACGTGTCCCGGTTGATCAGCCCCAGCATTTT	CASSRVPVDQPQHF
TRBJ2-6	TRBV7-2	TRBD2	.	TGTGCCAGCAGCTTAGCGCTGCGGGGGGCCTCTGGGGCCAACGTCCTGACTTTC	CASSLALRGASGANVLTF
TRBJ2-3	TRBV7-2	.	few	TGTGCCAGCAGCTTAGCTCGGTTGGCGCGGGGGCGCGGAGATACGCAGTATTTT	CASSLARLARGRGDTQYF
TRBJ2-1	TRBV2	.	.	TGTGCCGACTCCAAGTTTTCGGGCTACAATGAGCAGTTCTTC	CADSKFSGYNEQFF
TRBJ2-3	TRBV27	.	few	TGTGCCAGCAGTTTGCGGCAGGGTTTAGATACGCAGTATTTT	CASSLRQGLDTQYF
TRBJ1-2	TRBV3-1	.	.	TGTGCCAGCAGCCAAGATCCCGGAAGTTTAGCCTATGGCTACACCTTC	CASSQDPGSLAYGYTF
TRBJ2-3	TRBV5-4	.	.	TGTGCCAGCCAAACAGCAATCATGACTACGCAGTATTTT	CASQTAIMTTQYF
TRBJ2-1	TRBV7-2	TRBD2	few	TGTGCCAGCAGCCCGTATAGCGGGACCCCCTCCTACAATGAGCAGTTCTTC	CASSPYSGTPSYNEQFF
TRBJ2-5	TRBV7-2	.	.	TGTGCCAGCAGCTTAGGGCTAGGGGGGGGAGAGACCCAGTACTTC	CASSLGLGGGETQYF
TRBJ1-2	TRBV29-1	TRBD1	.	TGCAGCGTCCAACAGGGGGCCGACTATGGCTACACCTTC	CSVQQGADYGYTF
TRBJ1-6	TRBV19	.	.	TGTGCCAGTAATATGGGGGGCTCCTATAATTCACCCCTCCACTTT	CASNMGGSYNSPLHF
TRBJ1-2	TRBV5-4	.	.	TGTGCCAGCACCCACCCCACTACGGGAAGCTACACCTTC	CASTHPTTGSYTF
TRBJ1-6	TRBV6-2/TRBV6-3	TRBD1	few	TGTGCCAGCAGTTATGCAGGGGGTCGGTCACCCCTCCACTTT	CASSYAGGRSPLHF
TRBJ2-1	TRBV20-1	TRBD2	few	TGCAGTGGCTCAAAGCGGGAGAACAATGAGCAGTTCTTC	CSGSKRENNEQFF
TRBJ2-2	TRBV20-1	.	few	TGCAGTGCTAGAGCGGATGCCCGAACGACCGGGGAGCTGTTTTTT	CSARADARTTGELFF
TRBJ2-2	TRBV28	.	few	TGTGCCAGCTATGGGAGTTTAGGCCACGGGGAGCTGTTTTTT	CASYGSLGHGELFF
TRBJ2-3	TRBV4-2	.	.	TGTGCCAGCAGCCAAGTAACTGCAGATACGCAGTATTTT	CASSQVTADTQYF
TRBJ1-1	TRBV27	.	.	TGTGCCAGCAGTTTAAGAGGGAGCACTGAAGCTTTCTTT	CASSLRGSTEAFF
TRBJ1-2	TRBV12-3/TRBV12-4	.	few	TGTGCCAGCAACTACTGGGGAGGTCAGAACTATGGCTACACCTTC	CASNYWGGQNYGYTF
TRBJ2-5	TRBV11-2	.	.	TGTGCCAGCAGCCCCACGGTGCACCAAGAGACCCAGTACTTC	CASSPTVHQETQYF
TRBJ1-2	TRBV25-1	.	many	TGTGCCAGCAGTGATTCTCCCACCTATGGCTACACCTTC	CASSDSPTYGYTF
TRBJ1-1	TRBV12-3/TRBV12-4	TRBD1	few	TGTGCCAGCAGAAAACAGGGGCGGTTTCTTGAAGCTTTCTTT	CASRKQGRFLEAFF
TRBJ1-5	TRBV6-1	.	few	TGTGCCAGCAGTGACCGGGTAGGGGGTAATCAGCCCCAGCATTTT	CASSDRVGGNQPQHF
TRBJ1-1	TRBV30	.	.	TGTGCCTGCATGTACCGGGCCTCAGGAGGGGCTGAAGCTTTCTTT	CACMYRASGGAEAFF
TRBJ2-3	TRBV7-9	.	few	TGTGCCAGCAGCTTACCCCTTAGTAGCACAGATACGCAGTATTTT	CASSLPLSSTDTQYF
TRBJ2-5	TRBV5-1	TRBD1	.	TGCGCCAGCAGCACAGGGGGTGGTGAGACCCAGTACTTC	CASSTGGGETQYF
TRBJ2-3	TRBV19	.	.	TGTGTGCGTTCCGGGCGGGAAATCACAGATACGCAGTATTTT	CVRSGREITDTQYF
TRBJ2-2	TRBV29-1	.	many	TGCAGCGTTGAAGATCGGGCAGGGCGGAACACCGGGGAGCTGTTTTTT	CSVEDRAGRNTGELFF
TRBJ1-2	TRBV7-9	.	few	TGTGCCAGCAGCAGAGCACAGGGTCGAGGCTATGGCTACACCTTC	CASSRAQGRGYGYTF
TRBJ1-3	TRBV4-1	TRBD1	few	TGCGCCAGCAGCCCCGGGTCATGGACAGGTTCAAGAAACACCATATATTTT	CASSPGSWTGSRNTIYF
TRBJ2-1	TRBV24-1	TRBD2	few	TGTGCCACCAGTGGCGGCGGGACTAGCGGGAGGTTCTCCTACAATGAGCAGTTCTTC	CATSGGGTSGRFSYNEQFF